The rows below give T cell receptor beta chains drawn from one sample of a study of blood T cell repertoires in COVID-19. Some clones are missing from TCRdb's copy, which holds only in-frame ones; the method was immunoSEQ multiplex PCR. The data contain about 170,000 clones, 84% of them singletons. The sample taken for sequencing was peripheral blood. The source of these receptors is a human donor with acute or convalescent COVID-19. The donor label of this sample is uncertain. CDR3s include the opening cysteine and the closing phenylalanine or tryptophan. The D gene is left open where the match is weak. Not every row has a clone size; where given, it reads once, few, many or a size class.

v_call,d_call,cdr3_length,clone_size,j_call,cdr3_aa,cdr3_nt
TRBV5-1,TRBD2,14,once,TRBJ2-2,CASGTSGNTGELFF,TGCGCCAGTGGGACTAGCGGTAACACCGGGGAGCTGTTTTTT
TRBV12-3/TRBV12-4,.,13,.,TRBJ1-2,CASSRGQRYGYTF,TGTGCCAGCAGCCGCGGACAGCGCTATGGCTACACCTTC
TRBV5-4,.,13,.,TRBJ1-2,CASSLGVKGGYTF,TGTGCCAGCAGCCTAGGGGTGAAGGGTGGCTACACCTTC
TRBV5-1,.,14,once,TRBJ2-7,CASSLTVPSDEQYF,TGCGCCAGCAGCTTGACAGTTCCTAGCGACGAGCAGTACTTC
TRBV7-2,TRBD2,19,.,TRBJ2-5,CASSLSPPGLAGGLETQYF,TGTGCCAGCAGCTTAAGCCCCCCCGGGCTAGCGGGGGGGCTTGAGACCCAGTACTTC
TRBV4-2,.,16,few,TRBJ2-7,CASSQDYSASRYEQYF,TGTGCCAGCAGCCAAGATTACTCCGCGTCCCGCTACGAGCAGTACTTC
TRBV6-5,.,11,.,TRBJ1-1,CASRLNTEAFF,TGTGCCAGCAGATTAAACACTGAAGCTTTCTTT
TRBV28,.,14,.,TRBJ2-5,CASSLQLTEETQYF,TGTGCCAGCAGTTTACAATTGACAGAAGAGACCCAGTACTTC
TRBV6-5,.,15,.,TRBJ1-1,CASSYSNRQDTEAFF,TGTGCCAGCAGTTACTCGAACAGGCAGGACACTGAAGCTTTCTTT
TRBV5-6,.,12,.,TRBJ2-7,CASSRGSYEQYF,TGTGCCAGCAGCAGGGGGTCCTACGAGCAGTACTTC
TRBV7-3,TRBD1,18,.,TRBJ2-1,CASSFGQGKSPEGNEQFF,TGTGCCAGCAGCTTCGGACAGGGAAAGTCCCCCGAGGGCAATGAGCAGTTCTTC
TRBV7-9,TRBD1,13,few,TRBJ1-2,CASSSDRVRGYTF,TGTGCCAGCAGCAGCGACAGGGTGAGGGGCTACACCTTC
TRBV11-2,.,12,.,TRBJ2-1,CASSLSQWEQFF,TGTGCCAGCAGCTTGTCTCAGTGGGAGCAGTTCTTC
TRBV18,.,15,once,TRBJ1-1,CASSPSGHENTEAFF,TGTGCCAGCTCACCTTCGGGACACGAGAACACTGAAGCTTTCTTT
TRBV5-1,.,13,.,TRBJ2-6,CASSFDGTNVLTF,TGCGCCAGCAGCTTTGACGGGACCAACGTCCTGACTTTC
TRBV30,.,14,.,TRBJ1-1,CAWRVGQPNTEAFF,TGTGCCTGGAGGGTCGGACAGCCGAACACTGAAGCTTTCTTT
TRBV5-6,.,12,.,TRBJ2-5,CASSFSQETQYF,TGTGCCAGCAGCTTTAGCCAAGAGACCCAGTACTTC
TRBV28,TRBD1,13,.,TRBJ1-2,CASTPSGTEEFTF,TGTGCCAGCACCCCTTCCGGGACAGAGGAATTCACCTTC
TRBV5-4,.,15,.,TRBJ2-1,CASSLLGSSYNEQFF,TGTGCCAGCAGCTTGTTGGGGAGCTCCTACAATGAGCAGTTCTTC
TRBV12-3/TRBV12-4,TRBD1,13,.,TRBJ1-4,CASKQGGGEKLFF,TGTGCCAGCAAACAGGGGGGGGGAGAAAAACTGTTTTTT
TRBV6-5,TRBD2,12,.,TRBJ2-1,CAIRGGGNEQFF,TGTGCCATCCGGGGGGGCGGCAATGAGCAGTTCTTC
TRBV6-5,TRBD2,15,.,TRBJ2-7,CASSPGTSGRSEQYF,TGTGCCAGCAGCCCCGGGACTAGCGGGAGATCCGAGCAGTACTTC
TRBV7-3,.,14,.,TRBJ2-3,CATYLRGGPDTQYF,TGTGCCACTTACCTTAGGGGTGGCCCGGATACGCAGTATTTT
TRBV19,.,15,.,TRBJ1-5,CASTGMGGGNQPQHF,TGTGCCAGTACAGGTATGGGTGGCGGCAATCAGCCCCAGCATTTT
TRBV19,.,16,few,TRBJ2-1,CASSSALGTTYNEQFF,TGTGCCAGTAGTTCAGCGTTGGGGACAACCTACAATGAGCAGTTCTTC
TRBV6-1,.,14,.,TRBJ1-5,CASSEDGLQRPQHF,TGTGCCAGCAGTGAAGATGGACTCCAACGGCCCCAGCATTTT
TRBV2,TRBD2,15,.,TRBJ2-1,CASRTGTSGQNEQFF,TGTGCCAGCAGAACCGGGACTAGCGGCCAGAATGAGCAGTTCTTC
TRBV7-2,TRBD2,15,.,TRBJ2-3,CASIRTSGTTDTQYF,TGTGCCAGCATCAGGACTAGCGGGACCACAGATACGCAGTATTTT
TRBV30,.,12,.,TRBJ1-2,CATHPGHPVYTF,TGTGCCACCCACCCCGGACACCCCGTTTACACCTTC
TRBV6-5,TRBD1,13,.,TRBJ1-5,CASSFRGDQPQHF,TGTGCCAGCAGCTTCAGGGGGGATCAGCCCCAGCATTTT
TRBV5-6,TRBD1,15,.,TRBJ2-7,CASSLVGDRDYEQYF,TGTGCCAGCAGCTTGGTAGGGGACAGGGACTACGAGCAGTACTTC
TRBV28,TRBD2,19,.,TRBJ2-3,CASSFARTSGRMNTDTQYF,TGTGCCAGCAGTTTTGCCCGGACTAGCGGGAGGATGAACACAGATACGCAGTATTTT
TRBV7-9,TRBD2,16,.,TRBJ2-1,CASSMLLAARYNEQFF,TGTGCCAGCAGCATGTTACTAGCGGCTCGATACAATGAGCAGTTCTTC
TRBV11-2,.,14,.,TRBJ2-3,CASRRDQVTDTQYF,TGTGCCAGCAGGCGAGACCAGGTCACAGATACGCAGTATTTT
TRBV3-1/TRBV3-2,.,15,.,TRBJ1-6,CASSQGAQINSPLHF,TGTGCCAGCAGCCAAGGTGCTCAGATCAATTCACCCCTCCACTTT
TRBV2,.,15,.,TRBJ2-7,CASSTGISGSYEQYF,TGTGCCAGCAGTACCGGGATCTCGGGCTCCTACGAGCAGTACTTC
TRBV3-1/TRBV3-2,TRBD1,17,.,TRBJ1-6,CASSSQLRQGYNSPLHF,TGTGCCAGCAGCTCCCAATTAAGACAGGGCTATAATTCACCCCTCCACTTT
TRBV11-2,.,15,.,TRBJ2-7,CASSLDLDLSYEQYF,TGTGCCAGCAGCTTAGATCTAGACCTTTCCTACGAGCAGTACTTC
TRBV29-1,.,16,.,TRBJ1-2,CRTSSDSGGQGVGYTF,TGCAGGACCTCGTCCGATTCGGGGGGGCAAGGGGTTGGCTACACCTTC
TRBV6-6,TRBD2,16,.,TRBJ2-5,CASRGTGLAEQETQYF,TGTGCCAGCAGAGGGACCGGACTAGCGGAGCAAGAGACCCAGTACTTC
TRBV7-2,.,13,.,TRBJ1-2,CASSSTGYGGYTF,TGTGCCAGCAGCTCTACAGGGTATGGCGGCTACACCTTC
TRBV30,.,13,.,TRBJ2-5,CAWSKVGGATQYF,TGTGCCTGGAGTAAGGTGGGCGGGGCCACCCAGTACTTC
TRBV27,TRBD1,20,.,TRBJ2-3,CASSFPGQGPQALATDTQYF,TGTGCCAGCAGTTTTCCGGGACAGGGACCCCAGGCTCTTGCAACAGATACGCAGTATTTT
TRBV27,TRBD2,17,.,TRBJ2-7,CASSLLGSTSGIYEQYF,TGTGCCAGCAGTTTATTAGGTTCAACTAGCGGTATCTACGAGCAGTACTTC
TRBV6-2/TRBV6-3,.,13,.,TRBJ1-1,CASSYEEGTEAFF,TGTGCCAGCAGTTATGAGGAGGGCACTGAAGCTTTCTTT
TRBV18,TRBD2,15,.,TRBJ2-5,CASSPPDGGIETQYF,TGTGCCAGCTCACCACCGGACGGGGGGATTGAGACCCAGTACTTC
TRBV21-1,.,12,few,TRBJ1-2,CASSKVGGGYTF,TGTGCCAGCAGCAAAGTAGGGGGAGGCTACACCTTC
TRBV9,TRBD1,16,.,TRBJ1-6,CASSAMTGSRNSPLHF,TGTGCCAGCAGCGCAATGACAGGGTCGAGGAATTCACCCCTCCACTTT
TRBV5-1,TRBD1,14,.,TRBJ1-2,CASTIGQGAWGYTF,TGCGCCAGCACCATTGGACAGGGGGCTTGGGGCTACACCTTC
TRBV14,TRBD1,15,.,TRBJ2-5,CASSPRDRGAETQYF,TGTGCCAGCAGCCCTCGGGACAGGGGGGCAGAGACCCAGTACTTC
TRBV27,TRBD1,17,.,TRBJ1-1,CASSLFPISDRATEAFF,TGTGCCAGCAGTTTATTCCCTATCTCGGACAGGGCCACTGAAGCTTTCTTT
TRBV11-2,.,12,.,TRBJ2-7,CASSSDTYEQYF,TGTGCCAGCAGCTCGGACACCTACGAGCAGTACTTC
TRBV6-4,TRBD2,15,.,TRBJ2-1,CASSPTSGGANEQFF,TGTGCCAGCAGCCCGACTAGCGGGGGGGCCAATGAGCAGTTCTTC
TRBV18,TRBD1,14,.,TRBJ1-6,CASSGTDLNSPLHF,TGTGCCAGCTCCGGGACAGACCTTAATTCACCCCTCCACTTT
TRBV2,.,16,.,TRBJ2-1,CASSEQGLLMGNEQFF,TGTGCCAGCAGTGAACAAGGACTTCTAATGGGCAATGAGCAGTTCTTC
TRBV5-6,TRBD1,15,.,TRBJ2-1,CASGRTGGRYNEQFF,TGTGCCAGCGGTCGTACAGGGGGCCGGTACAATGAGCAGTTCTTC